These 11 T cell receptor beta chains were sequenced from one sample in a study of T cells in Graves' hyperthyroidism and ophthalmopathy. Amplified regions were TCR beta CDR3 sequences from RNA transcripts. An initial round of RT-PCR targeting the TCR CDR3 relied on the HTBI primer set. Each CDR3 protein is one row after TCRdb ran MiXCR on the multiplex PCR reads. Among 400,000 to 600,000 distinct CDR3 sequences listed, 16% were seen once. The sequenced sample consisted of blood. All receptors come from a woman younger than 45 with Graves' ophthalmopathy.

There are many counts of this clonotype. CDR3 sequence: CASSFAADTDTQYF. DNA of the CDR3: TGTGCCAGCAGCTTCGCAGCGGACACAGATACGCAGTATTTT. This chain joins TRBV7-9 and TRBJ2-3; weak D call: TRBD2 (5 bases). Per germline, CDR1 SEHNR and CDR2 FQNEAQ (reference sequence). This CDR3 comprises 14 residues. The V end was cut by 3 bases, the J end by 2 bases, with 9 bases between.

This clonotype has at least ten counts. The CDR3 nucleotides are TGTGCCAGCAGCCTATATGGGGGTAATTCACCCCTCCACTTT. Protein sequence: CASSLYGGNSPLHF. The J gene is TRBJ1-6, the V gene TRBV28; D is perhaps TRBD1 (5 bases). V was cut by 6 bases and J by 6 bases, with 12 bases left in between. Germline values: CDR1 MDHEN, CDR2 SYDVKM. This CDR3 spans 14 amino acids.

This clonotype was detected ten times or more. The chain employs TRBV20-1 and TRBJ2-3; D unclear. The V gene's germline CDR1 is DFQATT and CDR2 SNEGSKA (reference sequence). With 5 bases removed from V and 0 bases from J, the gap between germline ends came to 9 bases. This CDR3 contains 13 residues. CDR3 in DNA: TGCAGTGCTTACAGCCGTAGCACAGATACGCAGTATTTT. Translation gives CSAYSRSTDTQYF.

The sample holds a few counts of this clonotype. This rearrangement joins TRBV20-1 to TRBJ2-7, with TRBD2 matching over 9 bases. This CDR3 has 14 amino acids. Germline loops: CDR1 DFQATT, CDR2 SNEGSKA (reference sequence). J gave up 4 bases and V 6 bases, and 10 bases lay outside the gene matches. The CDR3 DNA reads TGCAGTGCCACAAGGACTAGCGACTCGTACGAGCAGTACTTC. This encodes CSATRTSDSYEQYF.

This rearrangement joins TRBV29-1 to TRBJ1-3; D remains unclear. The CDR3 covers 14 residues. Germline V gives CDR1 SQVTM, CDR2 ANQGSEA. Trimming removed 4 bases at V and 0 bases at J, with 10 bases between. CDR3 coding DNA: TGCAGCGTTGTCCACGGGAGCTCTGGAAACACCATATATTTT. It specifies CSVVHGSSGNTIYF.

Comment on this clonotype: Being one base from a much bigger clone, this may be a read error. The rearrangement links TRBV7-2 to TRBJ2-7; D is unresolved. The CDR3 runs to 12 residues. Germline values: CDR1 SGHTA, CDR2 FQGNSA. Here the CDR3 reads CASNLLAKEQYF. The CDR3 DNA follows: TGTGCCAGCAACTTACTTGCTAAGGAGCAGTACTTC.

Many counts were recorded for this clonotype. This rearrangement joins TRBV2 to TRBJ2-3, with a tentative D call TRBD2 (5 bases). Germline CDR1 SNHLY, CDR2 FYNNEI. V lost 7 bases and J lost 0, with 8 bases in between. This CDR3 contains 13 residues. CDR3 residues: CASTGGSTDTQYF. Here the CDR3 DNA reads TGTGCCAGCACGGGCGGGAGCACAGATACGCAGTATTTT.

The chain carries TRBV6-1 and TRBJ1-2; 9 bases fit TRBD1. Looked up from germline, CDR1 is MNHNS and CDR2 is SASEGT. The CDR3 extends over 13 amino acids. V shed 6 bases, J shed 8 bases, and the junction held 7 bases outside the gene matches. CDR3 nucleotides: TGTGCCAGCAGCCCGCGGGGACAGGGAGGCTACACCTTC. It specifies CASSPRGQGGYTF.

The V and J genes are TRBV20-1 and TRBJ2-5; D may match TRBD1 or TRBD2 (5 bases each). TRBJ2-1 explains the end of the DNA better; the J call may be wrong. Germline lookup yields CDR1 DFQATT and CDR2 SNEGSKA (reference sequence). The CDR3 runs 10 residues. As DNA, the CDR3 is TGCAGTGCCGACGGGACCCGCCAGTTCTTC. It specifies CSADGTRQFF.

Ten or more counts support this clonotype. The chain employs TRBV6-1 and TRBJ2-7; TRBD2 agrees at 12 bases. The CDR3 has 14 amino acids. V shed 6 bases and J 4 bases; nucleotides not matched to a gene: 4. Germline V gives CDR1 MNHNS, CDR2 SASEGT. CDR3 protein: CASRLGLAGYEQYF. CDR3 coding DNA: TGTGCCAGCAGACTAGGACTAGCGGGGTACGAGCAGTACTTC.

This chain uses TRBV6-1 with TRBJ1-5, with 8 bases lining up with TRBD1. With V trimmed by 6 bases and J by 2 bases, 6 bases remained unmatched. Germline assignment: CDR1 MNHNS and CDR2 SASEGT. This CDR3 has 15 residues. The CDR3, as DNA: TGTGCCAGCAGAAAAGGACAGGGCGGCAATCAGCCCCAGCATTTT. Protein sequence: CASRKGQGGNQPQHF.